These T cell receptor beta chains were read from a single sample in a study of T cells after yellow fever vaccination. From the 5' RACE reads, TCRdb called clonotypes with MiXCR, one entry per CDR3 protein. The sample consists of 250,000 to 350,000 distinct CDR3 sequences, around 9.3% of them appearing once. The sequenced sample was CD4+ T cells sorted from PBMCs, obtained 5 days after the yellow fever booster vaccination. Every receptor here comes from a man in his late teens or twenties who received the YFV17D yellow fever vaccine. Both conserved end residues are part of each CDR3. Fields, in order: J gene, clone size, V gene, D gene, CDR3 protein, CDR3 DNA. A D gene is named only where the DNA matches it firmly. Rows may omit the clone size; those that give it use once, few, many or a size class.

TRBJ2-3 | . | TRBV2 | . | CASSGAGDLMYTQYF | TGTGCCAGCAGTGGGGCAGGGGACCTCATGTATACGCAGTATTTT
TRBJ2-3 | few | TRBV5-4 | . | CASSPTSADTQYF | TGTGCCAGCAGCCCCACATCGGCAGATACGCAGTATTTT
TRBJ1-1 | many | TRBV6-2/TRBV6-3 | . | CARKVQGNTEAFF | TGTGCCAGGAAAGTACAGGGGAACACTGAAGCTTTCTTT
TRBJ2-1 | many | TRBV4-3 | . | CASSQDLAIYNEQFF | TGCGCCAGCAGCCAAGATTTGGCCATCTACAATGAGCAGTTCTTC
TRBJ2-7 | many | TRBV7-2 | TRBD2 | CASSWGVAGSYEQYF | TGTGCCAGCAGCTGGGGCGTAGCGGGCTCCTACGAGCAGTACTTC
TRBJ2-2 | few | TRBV7-2 | . | CASRGIVTGELFF | TGTGCCTCCCGAGGGATCGTCACCGGGGAGCTGTTTTTT
TRBJ2-3 | few | TRBV19 | . | CASSTYPQGAGTDTQYF | TGTGCCAGTAGTACGTATCCACAGGGAGCAGGCACAGATACGCAGTATTTT
TRBJ2-7 | few | TRBV7-8 | TRBD1 | CASSHGQGRQYF | TGTGCCAGCAGCCACGGACAGGGCCGGCAGTACTTC
TRBJ2-1 | few | TRBV7-3 | . | CASSLDGGRDSEQFF | TGTGCCAGCAGCTTAGACGGCGGACGTGATTCTGAGCAGTTCTTC
TRBJ1-2 | . | TRBV12-3/TRBV12-4 | . | CASSLAGGNNYGYTF | TGTGCCAGCAGTTTAGCCGGGGGCAATAACTATGGCTACACCTTC
TRBJ1-5 | . | TRBV20-1 | . | CSAGGLSNQPQHF | TGCAGTGCTGGAGGACTGAGCAATCAGCCCCAGCATTTT
TRBJ2-3 | many | TRBV10-3 | . | CAISLTTSTDTQYF | TGTGCCATCAGCCTGACAACTAGCACAGATACGCAGTATTTT
TRBJ2-3 | . | TRBV30 | . | CAWSGGTFPDTQYF | TGTGCCTGGAGCGGGGGGACATTCCCGGATACGCAGTATTTT
TRBJ1-2 | few | TRBV9 | TRBD1 | CASSPQGAYGYTF | TGTGCCAGCAGCCCCCAGGGGGCCTATGGCTACACCTTC
TRBJ2-5 | few | TRBV7-3 | TRBD2 | CASSLDGGGSHRETQYF | TGTGCCAGCAGCTTAGATGGCGGGGGGTCCCATAGAGAGACCCAGTACTTC
TRBJ1-2 | . | TRBV20-1 | TRBD1 | CSARETGTGHYGYTF | TGCAGTGCTAGAGAAACCGGGACAGGGCACTATGGCTACACCTTC